The 21 T cell receptor beta chains in this list originate from one sample, sequenced in a study of cytomegalovirus exposure and HLA in healthy donors. Researchers ran the PCR with 60 Vbeta and 13 Jbeta primers. The data were produced by immunoSEQ multiplex PCR, yet TCRdb's version contains in-frame clones alone and is incomplete. The profile shows 90,000 to 150,000 clones, about three quarters of them singletons. Sequencing used PBMCs. Source of these receptors: a woman in her 30s in good health and CMV-seropositive.

The chain has TRBV9 and TRBJ1-1; 7 nucleotides match TRBD1. V dropped 5 bases and J dropped 6; count of bases not matched to a gene: 13. The CDR3 totals 15 residues. Germline loops: CDR1 SGDLS, CDR2 YYNGEE. DNA for the CDR3: TGTGCCAGCAGAGATTACCGACAGGGATTGCCTGAAGCTTTCTTT. Its protein product is CASRDYRQGLPEAFF.

This chain links TRBV5-1 with TRBJ2-5, with 15 bases matching TRBD2. After removal of 4 bases from V and 3 bases from J, the junction contained 4 bases not matched to a gene. The CDR3 is made up of 16 amino acids. The germline V gene encodes CDR1 SGHRS and CDR2 YFSETQ. In DNA, the CDR3 is TGCGCCAGCAGCACTGGACTAGCGGGGGGGGAAGAGACCCAGTACTTC. Translation: CASSTGLAGGEETQYF.

This clone was found once. This chain links TRBV29-1 with TRBJ2-1; 9 bases are shared with TRBD1. Looked up from germline, CDR1 is SQVTM and CDR2 is ANQGSEA. This CDR3 comprises 14 residues. Unmatched junction bases numbered 14, after V lost 7 bases and J lost 10 bases. CDR3 sequence reads: CSASSGTGRSEQFF. CDR3 nucleotide sequence: TGCAGCGCTAGCTCCGGGACAGGGCGATCGGAGCAGTTCTTC.

V gene TRBV28 combines with J gene TRBJ1-2; weak D call: TRBD1 (6 bases). CDR3 length: 15 residues. Germline V CDR1 and CDR2: MDHEN, SYDVKM. Deletions cut 5 bases from V and 5 bases from J, with 18 bases between. Here the CDR3 DNA reads TGTGCCAGCAGTGGTCTAACAGGGAGAAGGTATGGCTACACCTTC. Amino acid sequence: CASSGLTGRRYGYTF.

This chain joins TRBV11-2 and TRBJ2-7; the match to TRBD1 covers 7 bases. Per germline, CDR1 SGHAT and CDR2 FQNNGV. This CDR3 contains 15 residues. J lost 3 bases, V lost 4 bases, and 9 bases had no gene match. The CDR3 sequence is CASSSGTENLYEQYF. The CDR3 nucleotides are TGTGCCAGCAGCTCCGGGACAGAGAACCTCTACGAGCAGTACTTC.

This chain links TRBV13 with TRBJ1-2; 9 nucleotides align to TRBD1. Germline V lookup: CDR1 PRHDT, CDR2 FYEKMQ (reference sequence). The V segment lost 0 bases and the J segment 8 bases; nucleotides outside the gene matches: 4. CDR3 length: 14 residues. Here the CDR3 reads CASSLGQGASGYTF. In DNA form, the CDR3 reads TGTGCCAGCAGCTTAGGACAGGGGGCGTCCGGCTACACCTTC.

The chain joins TRBV4-1 to TRBJ1-4, with 9 bases aligning to TRBD1. J gave up 8 bases and V 6 bases, and 7 bases lay outside the gene matches. Germline lookup yields CDR1 MGHRA and CDR2 YSYEKL. The CDR3 contains 14 residues. CDR3: CASREGQGNEKLFF. The CDR3 nucleotides read TGCGCCAGCAGAGAGGGACAGGGCAACGAAAAACTGTTTTTT.

This sequence joins TRBV13 and TRBJ1-4; 7 bases are a match to TRBD1. Germline V gene data show CDR1 as PRHDT and CDR2 as FYEKMQ (reference sequence). J gave up 3 bases and V 3 bases, and 1 base lay outside the gene matches. There are 14 residues in the CDR3. CDR3 DNA: TGTGCCAGCAGCTTCGGGACAGCTAATGAAAAACTGTTTTTT. As protein: CASSFGTANEKLFF.

V is TRBV29-1 and J is TRBJ2-3, with a possible D match to TRBD1 (6 bases). V dropped 4 bases and J dropped 0 bases, with 14 bases sitting between them. The CDR3 consists of 15 residues. Germline V gives CDR1 SQVTM, CDR2 ANQGSEA. Here the CDR3 reads CSVVTGTYSTDTQYF. Here the CDR3 DNA reads TGCAGCGTTGTTACTGGGACATATAGCACAGATACGCAGTATTTT.

The V gene is TRBV27, the J gene TRBJ1-3; TRBD1 agrees at 8 bases. With V trimmed by 6 bases and J by 8 bases, 6 bases remained unmatched. From germline, CDR1 is MNHEY and CDR2 SMNVEV (reference sequence). This CDR3 is built from 13 residues. The CDR3: CASSARQGYTIYF. DNA of the CDR3: TGTGCCAGCAGCGCGAGACAGGGGTACACCATATATTTT.

This rearrangement joins TRBV5-4 to TRBJ1-1, with 8 bases lining up with TRBD1. The CDR3 loop spans 13 amino acids. Per the germline V gene, CDR1 is SGHNT and CDR2 is YYREEE (reference sequence). V lost 2 bases, J lost 6 bases, and 3 bases stayed unmatched. CDR3 in DNA: TGTGCCAGCAGCTTTGGACAGGGTTCTGAAGCTTTCTTT. Protein: CASSFGQGSEAFF.

Only one count was recorded for this clone. DNA for the CDR3: TGTGCCAGCACGGGACAGGGGCCCCGGCAGCCCCAGCATTTT. Translation: CASTGQGPRQPQHF. The chain links TRBV6-6 to TRBJ1-5; 10 bases map to TRBD1. The CDR3 has 14 amino acids. Germline CDR1 is MNHNY and CDR2 is SVGAGI (reference sequence). Unmatched junction bases numbered 7, after V lost 7 bases and J lost 7 bases.

The CDR3 region is CASSSGFGETQYF. Written as DNA, the CDR3 is TGTGCCAGCAGCTCAGGCTTCGGAGAGACCCAGTACTTC. The chain carries TRBV5-4 and TRBJ2-5; D gene uncertain. Germline V gene sequence: CDR1 SGHNT, CDR2 YYREEE (reference sequence). The germline V and J ends were trimmed by 3 bases and 4 bases, with 10 bases remaining between them. The CDR3 is made up of 13 amino acids.

V gene TRBV19 combines with J gene TRBJ2-4; TRBD1 aligns across 8 bases. The CDR3 is made up of 15 amino acids. J lost 1 base, V lost 8 bases, and 7 bases had no gene match. Looked up from germline, CDR1 is LNHDA and CDR2 is SQIVND (reference sequence). The CDR3: CASGTGDGAKNIQYF. DNA of the CDR3: TGTGCCAGTGGGACAGGAGATGGGGCCAAAAACATTCAGTACTTC.

J is TRBJ1-4 and V is TRBV7-2; the match to TRBD1 covers 9 bases. This CDR3 spans 16 amino acids. After removal of 5 bases from V and 8 bases from J, the junction contained 12 bases not matched to a gene. Germline V gene data show CDR1 as SGHTA and CDR2 as FQGNSA. CDR3 loop: CASSLGLGQGKEKLFF. The CDR3, as DNA: TGTGCCAGCAGCCTAGGGTTGGGACAGGGAAAAGAAAAACTGTTTTTT. Supplemented by reference TRBV7-2 and TRBJ1-4, the full variable domain reads GAGVSQSPSNKVTEKGKDVELRCDPISGHTALYWYRQSLGQGLEFLIYFQGNSAPDKSGLPSDRFSAERTGGSVSTLTIQRTQQEDSAVYLCASSLGLGQGKEKLFFGSGTQLSVL.

The rearrangement joins TRBV11-2 to TRBJ2-3; 7 nucleotides align to TRBD2. The CDR3 spans 15 residues. CDR1 and CDR2 (germline): SGHAT, FQNNGV. Germline trimming cut 2 bases from V and 6 bases from J; bases unmatched to any gene: 8. CDR3 in amino acids: CASSLMGGGDDTQYF. As DNA, the CDR3 is TGTGCCAGCAGCTTAATGGGTGGGGGGGACGATACGCAGTATTTT.

The rearrangement joins TRBV15 to TRBJ1-5, with D unresolved. V was pared by 0 bases and J by 6 bases, with 6 bases between. This CDR3 is built from 13 residues. Germline V CDR1 and CDR2: LNHNV, YYDKDF (reference sequence). The CDR3 DNA is TGTGCCACCAGCAGAGATTCGTTTCAGCCCCAGCATTTT. As protein: CATSRDSFQPQHF.

The chain employs TRBV18 and TRBJ1-1; weak D call: TRBD1 (5 bases). Germline V gene data show CDR1 as KGHSH and CDR2 as LQKENI. The CDR3 length is 13 residues. Trimming left V 6 bases short and J 1 base short, with 9 bases between. The CDR3 DNA reads TGTGCCAGCTCTTCGCAGGGGAACACTGAAGCTTTCTTT. Translated: CASSSQGNTEAFF.

The chain uses TRBV7-2 and TRBJ2-7, with a possible D match to TRBD1 (6 bases). This CDR3 comprises 18 residues. The V gene's germline CDR1 is SGHTA and CDR2 FQGNSA. The germline V and J ends were trimmed by 5 bases and 5 bases, with 28 bases remaining between them. This chain's CDR3 is CASSPGGAGARLGHEQYF. The CDR3 nucleotides read TGTGCCAGCAGCCCCGGTGGGGCAGGGGCCCGTCTTGGGCACGAGCAGTACTTC.

The rearrangement joins TRBV5-4 to TRBJ1-2; a weak D match, TRBD1 (5 bases). V lost 4 bases, J lost 6 bases, and 19 bases lay in between. Germline V gene lookup returns CDR1 SGHNT and CDR2 YYREEE (reference sequence). This CDR3 is built from 15 residues. The CDR3 sequence is CASSPSFRGEDGYTF. In nucleotides, the CDR3 is TGTGCCAGCAGCCCCTCGTTTCGGGGGGAAGATGGCTACACCTTC.

The V gene is TRBV4-1, the J gene TRBJ2-5; 10 bases agree with TRBD2. From germline, CDR1 is MGHRA and CDR2 YSYEKL. The J segment lost 5 bases and the V segment lost 3 bases, leaving 9 bases of the junction unmatched. The CDR3 covers 16 residues. The CDR3 is CASSQNKRGGGETQYF. The DNA of the CDR3 is TGCGCCAGCAGCCAGAATAAGCGGGGGGGCGGGGAGACCCAGTACTTC.